This TCR beta chain was sequenced for a study of blood T cell repertoires in COVID-19. Study overall: The origin of the acute and convalescent COVID-19 samples was the United States, Italy and Spain. PBMCs, B-cell-depleted T cells, or T cells provided the cDNA or gDNA that made up the material.

Authors' data handling: Estimation of nucleated cell counts relied on the amplification of reference gene primers. Measured with immunoSEQ multiplex PCR; TCRdb has only the in-frame clones, and not every one. V, J and clone size were drawn from that table, and D and trimming were deduced from the DNA. The top ten hold about 12% of the sample, which has some 120,000 clones, about four fifths seen once. The CDR3 has 14 amino acids. V lost 8 bases and J lost 0; bases outside the gene matches: 4. Germline-derived CDR1 and CDR2 are SNHLY and FYNNEI. Sequenced material: peripheral blood. The chain has TRBV2 and TRBJ2-1, with TRBD1 matching over 7 bases. The TCR sequence derives from a human donor in a cohort sampled during active COVID-19. The CDR3 reads CASVGTVSYNEQFF. The CDR3 nucleotides read TGTGCCAGCGTGGGGACAGTCTCCTACAATGAGCAGTTCTTC.